What follows are 15 T cell receptor beta chains derived from one specimen sequenced in a study of blood T cell repertoires in COVID-19. TCRdb keeps only in-frame clones here, not all; method: immunoSEQ multiplex PCR. This sample has approximately 150,000 clones, with around 83% found just once. Sequences were obtained from peripheral blood. The receptors were gathered from a human donor with acute or convalescent COVID-19. The donor label of this sample is uncertain.

The chain carries TRBV9 and TRBJ1-1; no firm D call. The CDR3 spans 16 residues. Trimming shortened V by 6 bases and J by 0 bases, and 18 bases separated the two germline ends. Germline assignment: CDR1 SGDLS and CDR2 YYNGEE. This chain's CDR3 is CASTPAGRGMNTEAFF. The CDR3 DNA reads TGTGCCAGCACCCCGGCGGGAAGAGGGATGAACACTGAAGCTTTCTTT.

This clone has a single count. V usage is TRBV2 and J usage is TRBJ1-3; possibly TRBD1 for D (5 bases). Germline CDR1 and CDR2: SNHLY and FYNNEI. Trimming left V 4 bases short and J 0 bases short, with 13 bases between. This CDR3 contains 16 residues. The CDR3 coding sequence is TGTGCCAGCAGTGGGACACTGAATCCCTCTGGAAACACCATATATTTT. Amino acids: CASSGTLNPSGNTIYF.

J is TRBJ1-5 and V is TRBV2; TRBD1 might be the D (6 bases). This CDR3 comprises 13 residues. The germline CDR1 and CDR2 sequences are SNHLY and FYNNEI. Trimming took off 5 bases at V and 7 bases at J, with 12 bases between the two ends. The CDR3 nucleotides are TGTGCCAGCAGTACCGGACAGAACCAGCCCCAGCATTTT. The encoded protein is CASSTGQNQPQHF.

V gene TRBV6-5 combines with J gene TRBJ1-3, with D possibly matching TRBD1 (5 bases). Trimming took off 2 bases at V and 4 bases at J, with 9 bases between the two ends. The CDR3 spans 14 residues. CDR1 is MNHEY, CDR2 SVGAGI, per germline. The CDR3 DNA reads as TGTGCCAGCAGTTACAGGGGTCAAGGAAACACCATATATTTT. It is translated as CASSYRGQGNTIYF.

The chain uses TRBV11-1 and TRBJ2-7; the match to TRBD1 covers 7 bases. The CDR3 contains 14 residues. J gave up 0 bases and V 5 bases, and 4 bases lay outside the gene matches. Germline V gene lookup returns CDR1 SGHAT and CDR2 FQDESV (reference sequence). CDR3 protein: CASSQDRSSYEQYV. For the CDR3, the DNA is TGTGCCAGCAGCCAGGACAGGAGCTCCTACGAGCAGTACGTC.

The DNA of the CDR3 is TGTGCCTGGAATGCGCAGGGGGCATCCAGTGAAGCTTTCTTT. Translating it yields CAWNAQGASSEAFF. V is TRBV30 and J is TRBJ1-1, with TRBD1 matching over 8 bases. The CDR3 is made up of 14 amino acids. V was clipped by 4 bases and J by 7 bases; unmatched bases: 11. The germline gives CDR1 GTSNPN, CDR2 SVGIG (reference sequence).

The rearrangement uses TRBV28 and TRBJ1-1, with a possible D match to TRBD1 (6 bases). Germline V lookup: CDR1 MDHEN, CDR2 SYDVKM. V was trimmed by 5 bases and J by 5 bases, leaving 15 bases between them. The CDR3 is made up of 14 amino acids. The CDR3 DNA reads TGTGCCAGCAGTACCACAGGGCTGGGGACTGAAGCTTTCTTT. As protein: CASSTTGLGTEAFF.

The chain employs TRBV5-1 and TRBJ1-1, with 11 bases identical to TRBD1. Losses at the gene ends were 4 bases for V and 5 bases for J; bases not matched to a gene: 4. The CDR3 runs 14 residues. From germline, CDR1 is SGHRS and CDR2 YFSETQ. CDR3 sequence reads: CASSGGTGGTEAFF. CDR3 DNA sequence: TGCGCCAGCAGCGGGGGGACAGGGGGAACTGAAGCTTTCTTT.

The chain couples TRBV7-2 to TRBJ2-7, with 10 bases matching TRBD1. Germline CDR1 SGHTA, CDR2 FQGNSA. The CDR3 is 14 amino acids. V gave up 5 bases and J gave up 3 bases; unmatched junction bases: 4. The CDR3, as DNA: TGTGCCAGCAGCCACCGGACAGGGGGCTACGAGCAGTACTTC. It is translated as CASSHRTGGYEQYF.

The rearrangement uses TRBV24-1 and TRBJ2-4; the match to TRBD2 covers 7 bases. The length of the CDR3 is 15 residues. The V and J ends lost 2 bases and 6 bases, in that order; junction bases with no gene match: 6. The germline V gene encodes CDR1 KGHDR and CDR2 SFDVKD. The CDR3 nucleotides read TGTGCCACCAGTGATTCGCGACTAGCTGGAAACATTCAGTACTTC. As protein: CATSDSRLAGNIQYF.

This chain links TRBV6-5 with TRBJ2-7, with a tentative D call TRBD1 (6 bases). Between the trimmed V and J ends, which lost 5 bases and 2 bases, there was a span of 16 bases. Germline values: CDR1 MNHEY, CDR2 SVGAGI. The CDR3 consists of 15 residues. CDR3 amino acids: CASSPPGDNTYEQYF. The DNA of the CDR3 is TGTGCCAGCAGTCCCCCCGGGGACAACACCTACGAGCAGTACTTC.

This clone was recorded only once. The CDR3: CASSQPTGTNEKLFF. The CDR3 DNA reads TGCGCCAGCAGCCAGCCGACAGGGACTAATGAAAAACTGTTTTTT. V usage is TRBV4-3 and J usage is TRBJ1-4; the match to TRBD1 covers 7 bases. Germline V gene sequence: CDR1 LGHNA, CDR2 YSLEER. Germline trimming cut 3 bases from V and 2 bases from J; bases unmatched to any gene: 3. The CDR3 totals 15 residues.

The chain recombines TRBV30 with TRBJ2-7; 8 nucleotides match TRBD1. The CDR3 length is 13 residues. V gave up 5 bases and J gave up 4 bases; unmatched junction bases: 7. Germline V gene lookup returns CDR1 GTSNPN and CDR2 SVGIG (reference sequence). The CDR3 nucleotides are TGTGCCTGGGACAGGGGAGGCACTTACGAGCAGTACTTC. Translation gives CAWDRGGTYEQYF.

The sample holds a few counts of this clone. V and J are TRBV4-3 and TRBJ2-3; TRBD1 might be the D (7 bases). CDR3 size: 15 residues. Deletions cut 0 bases from V and 4 bases from J, with 11 bases between. Germline V gene lookup returns CDR1 LGHNA and CDR2 YSLEER. The CDR3 bases are TGCGCCAGCAGCCAAGACGCCAGGGGGGCAGATACGCAGTATTTT. Its protein is CASSQDARGADTQYF.

V is TRBV3-1 (or the pseudogene TRBV3-2) and J is TRBJ1-1; no reliable D call. The CDR3 is 14 amino acids. The germline gives CDR1 LGHDT, CDR2 YNNKEL (reference sequence). V was cut by 1 base and J by 1 base, with 7 bases left in between. The DNA for the CDR3 is TGTGCCAGCAGCCAAGCGGAGAAGAACACTGAAGCTTTCTTT. Translated, it gives CASSQAEKNTEAFF.